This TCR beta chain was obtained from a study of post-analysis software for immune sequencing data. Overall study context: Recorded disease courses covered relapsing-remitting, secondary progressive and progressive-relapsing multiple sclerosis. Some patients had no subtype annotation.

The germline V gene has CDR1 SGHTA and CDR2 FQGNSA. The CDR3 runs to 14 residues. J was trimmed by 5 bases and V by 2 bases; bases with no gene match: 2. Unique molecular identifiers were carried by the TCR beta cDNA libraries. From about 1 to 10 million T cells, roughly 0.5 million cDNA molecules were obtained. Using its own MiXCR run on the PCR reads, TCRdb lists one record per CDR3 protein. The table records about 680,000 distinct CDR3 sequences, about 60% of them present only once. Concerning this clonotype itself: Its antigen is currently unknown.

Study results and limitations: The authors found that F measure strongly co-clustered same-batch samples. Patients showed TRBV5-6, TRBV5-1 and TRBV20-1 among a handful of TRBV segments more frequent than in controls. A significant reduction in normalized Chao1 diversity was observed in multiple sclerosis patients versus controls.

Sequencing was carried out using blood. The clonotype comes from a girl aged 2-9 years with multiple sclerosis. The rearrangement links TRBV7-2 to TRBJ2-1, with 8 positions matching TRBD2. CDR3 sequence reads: CASSLFSGNNEQFF. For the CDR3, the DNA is TGTGCCAGCAGCTTATTTAGCGGGAACAATGAGCAGTTCTTC.